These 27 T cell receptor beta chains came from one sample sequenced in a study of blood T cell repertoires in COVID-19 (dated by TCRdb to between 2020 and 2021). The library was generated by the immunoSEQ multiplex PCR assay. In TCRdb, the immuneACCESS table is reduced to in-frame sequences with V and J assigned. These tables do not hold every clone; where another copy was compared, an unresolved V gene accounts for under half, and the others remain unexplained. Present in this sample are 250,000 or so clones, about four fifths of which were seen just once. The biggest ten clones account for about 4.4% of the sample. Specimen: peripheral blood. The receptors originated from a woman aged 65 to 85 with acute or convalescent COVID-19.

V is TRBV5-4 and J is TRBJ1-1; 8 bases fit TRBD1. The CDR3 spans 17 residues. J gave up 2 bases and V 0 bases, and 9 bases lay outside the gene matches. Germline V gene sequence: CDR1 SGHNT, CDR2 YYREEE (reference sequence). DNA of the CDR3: TGTGCCAGCAGCTTGGGTCAGGCAGGGGGCCCCAACACTGAAGCTTTCTTT. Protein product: CASSLGQAGGPNTEAFF.

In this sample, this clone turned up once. CDR3 in amino acids: CASRERGLTEAFF. The CDR3 DNA is TGCGCCAGCAGGGAAAGGGGGCTCACTGAAGCTTTCTTT. This chain links TRBV5-1 with TRBJ1-1, with 7 bases aligning to TRBD1. The CDR3 extends over 13 amino acids. Germline-derived CDR1 and CDR2 are SGHRS and YFSETQ. The ends lost 5 bases at V and 4 bases at J; junction bases unmatched: 5.

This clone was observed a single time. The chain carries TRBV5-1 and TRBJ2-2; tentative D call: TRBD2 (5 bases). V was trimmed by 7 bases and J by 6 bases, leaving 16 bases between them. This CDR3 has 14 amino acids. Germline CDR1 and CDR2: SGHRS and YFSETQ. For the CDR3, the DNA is TGCGCCAGCTTGCGGACTCCCGGGGCCGGGGAGCTGTTTTTT. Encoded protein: CASLRTPGAGELFF.

The CDR3 sequence is CASSLVPFNEKLFF. In nucleotides, the CDR3 is TGTGCCAGCAGCTTAGTCCCGTTTAATGAAAAACTGTTTTTT. The rearrangement joins TRBV7-9 to TRBJ1-4; D gene unclear. Germline CDR1 SEHNR, CDR2 FQNEAQ (reference sequence). With 1 base removed from V and 4 bases from J, the gap between germline ends came to 7 bases. This CDR3 has 14 residues.

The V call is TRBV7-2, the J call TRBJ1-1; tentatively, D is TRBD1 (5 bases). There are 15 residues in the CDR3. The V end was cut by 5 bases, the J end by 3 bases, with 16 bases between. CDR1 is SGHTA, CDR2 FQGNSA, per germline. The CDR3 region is CASSPHGGGYTEAFF. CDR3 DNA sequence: TGTGCCAGCAGCCCCCATGGGGGGGGGTACACTGAAGCTTTCTTT.

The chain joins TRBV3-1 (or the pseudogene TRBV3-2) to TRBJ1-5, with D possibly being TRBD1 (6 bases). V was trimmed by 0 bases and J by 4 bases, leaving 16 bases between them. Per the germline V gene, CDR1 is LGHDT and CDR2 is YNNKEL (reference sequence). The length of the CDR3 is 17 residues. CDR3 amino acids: CASSQDRAAGANQPQHF. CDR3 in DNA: TGTGCCAGCAGCCAAGATCGAGCGGCAGGGGCTAATCAGCCCCAGCATTTT.

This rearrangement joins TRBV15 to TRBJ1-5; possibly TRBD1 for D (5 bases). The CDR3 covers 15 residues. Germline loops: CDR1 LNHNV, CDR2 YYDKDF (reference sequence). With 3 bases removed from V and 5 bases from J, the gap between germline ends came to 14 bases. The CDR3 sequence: CATSSHSGRDQPQHF. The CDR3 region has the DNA TGTGCCACCAGCAGTCACTCAGGGAGGGATCAGCCCCAGCATTTT.

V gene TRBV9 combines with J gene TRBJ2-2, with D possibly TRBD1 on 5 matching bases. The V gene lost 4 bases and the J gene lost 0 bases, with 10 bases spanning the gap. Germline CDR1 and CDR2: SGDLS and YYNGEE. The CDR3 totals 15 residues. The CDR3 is CASSPQGSNTGELFF. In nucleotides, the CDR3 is TGTGCCAGCAGCCCTCAGGGCTCGAACACCGGGGAGCTGTTTTTT.

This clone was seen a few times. The DNA of the CDR3 is TGTGCCAGCACCTCAGGGGATTATGGCTACACCTTC. It specifies CASTSGDYGYTF. The chain employs TRBV3-1 (or the pseudogene TRBV3-2) and TRBJ1-2; perhaps TRBD1 as D (6 bases). This CDR3 contains 12 residues. Germline V gene lookup returns CDR1 LGHDT and CDR2 YNNKEL (reference sequence). Trimming took off 7 bases at V and 5 bases at J, with 11 bases between the two ends.

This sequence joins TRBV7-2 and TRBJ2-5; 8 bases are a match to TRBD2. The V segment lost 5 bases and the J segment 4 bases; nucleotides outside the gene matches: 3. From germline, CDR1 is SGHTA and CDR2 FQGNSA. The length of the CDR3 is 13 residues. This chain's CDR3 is CASSPGLGETQYF. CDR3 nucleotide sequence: TGTGCCAGCAGCCCGGGACTAGGAGAGACCCAGTACTTC.

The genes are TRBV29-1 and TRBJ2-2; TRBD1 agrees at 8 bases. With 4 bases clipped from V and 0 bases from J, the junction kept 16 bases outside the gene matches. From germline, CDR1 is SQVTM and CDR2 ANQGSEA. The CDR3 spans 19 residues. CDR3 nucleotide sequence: TGCAGCGTTGGAGGGGTCAGACAGGGGCGCCTTGCGAACACCGGGGAGCTGTTTTTT. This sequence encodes CSVGGVRQGRLANTGELFF.

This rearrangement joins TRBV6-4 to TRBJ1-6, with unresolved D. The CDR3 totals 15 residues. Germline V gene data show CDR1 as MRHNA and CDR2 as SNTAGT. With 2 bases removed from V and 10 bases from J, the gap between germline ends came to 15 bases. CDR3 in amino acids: CASSDGGLAGSPLHF. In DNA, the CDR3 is TGTGCCAGCAGTGACGGCGGGCTAGCTGGGTCACCCCTCCACTTT.

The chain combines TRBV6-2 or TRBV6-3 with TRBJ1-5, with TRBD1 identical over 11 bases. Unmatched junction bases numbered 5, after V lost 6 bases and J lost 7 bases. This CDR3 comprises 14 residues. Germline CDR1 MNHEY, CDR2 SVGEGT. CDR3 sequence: CASSRTGGYQPQHF. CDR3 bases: TGTGCCAGCAGCAGGACAGGGGGCTACCAGCCCCAGCATTTT.

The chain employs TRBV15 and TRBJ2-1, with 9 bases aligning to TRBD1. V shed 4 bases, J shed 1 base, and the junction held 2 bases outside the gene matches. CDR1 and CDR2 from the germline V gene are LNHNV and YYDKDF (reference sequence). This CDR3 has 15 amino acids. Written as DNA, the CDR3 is TGTGCCACCAGCACCGACAGGGGGTCCTACAATGAGCAGTTCTTC. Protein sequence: CATSTDRGSYNEQFF.

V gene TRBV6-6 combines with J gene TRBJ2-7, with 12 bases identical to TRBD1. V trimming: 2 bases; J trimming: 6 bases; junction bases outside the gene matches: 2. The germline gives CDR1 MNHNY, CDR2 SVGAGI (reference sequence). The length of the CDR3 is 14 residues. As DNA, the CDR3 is TGTGCCAGCAGTTACCGGGGACAGGGGGCCGAGCAGTACTTC. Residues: CASSYRGQGAEQYF.

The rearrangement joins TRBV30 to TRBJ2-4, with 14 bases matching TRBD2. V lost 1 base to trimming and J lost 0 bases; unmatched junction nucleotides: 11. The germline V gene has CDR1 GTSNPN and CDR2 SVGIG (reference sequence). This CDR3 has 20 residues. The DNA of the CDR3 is TGTGCCTGGAGTGCCCAACCCGGGACTAGCGGGGGCCTAGCCAAAAACATTCAGTACTTC. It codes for CAWSAQPGTSGGLAKNIQYF.

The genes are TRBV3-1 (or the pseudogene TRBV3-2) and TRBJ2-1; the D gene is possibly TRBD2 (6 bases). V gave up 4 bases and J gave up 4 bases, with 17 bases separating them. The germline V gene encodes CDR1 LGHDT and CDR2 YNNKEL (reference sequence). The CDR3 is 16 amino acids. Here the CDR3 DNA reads TGTGCCAGCAGCCTCCTCGGGGGAAGCCCTTACAATGAGCAGTTCTTC. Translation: CASSLLGGSPYNEQFF.

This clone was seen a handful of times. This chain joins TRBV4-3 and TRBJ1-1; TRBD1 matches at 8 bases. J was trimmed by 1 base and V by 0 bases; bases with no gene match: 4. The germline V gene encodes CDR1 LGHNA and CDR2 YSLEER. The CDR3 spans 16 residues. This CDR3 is CASSQDQGARNTEAFF. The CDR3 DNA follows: TGCGCCAGCAGCCAAGATCAGGGGGCAAGGAACACTGAAGCTTTCTTT.

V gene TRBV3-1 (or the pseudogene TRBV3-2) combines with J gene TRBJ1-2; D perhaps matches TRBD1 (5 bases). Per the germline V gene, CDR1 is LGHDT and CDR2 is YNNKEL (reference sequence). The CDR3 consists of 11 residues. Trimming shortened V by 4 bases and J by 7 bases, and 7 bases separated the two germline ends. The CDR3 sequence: CASSPGFGYTF. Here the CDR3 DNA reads TGTGCCAGCAGCCCAGGGTTTGGCTACACCTTC.

CDR3 coding DNA: TGTGCCACCAGTGACCCCGGCCAGGCTAATGGCTACACCTTC. Protein: CATSDPGQANGYTF. The V and J genes are TRBV24-1 and TRBJ1-2; D remains unclear. The V end was cut by 4 bases, the J end by 6 bases, with 14 bases between. The CDR3 has 14 residues. The germline V gene has CDR1 KGHDR and CDR2 SFDVKD.

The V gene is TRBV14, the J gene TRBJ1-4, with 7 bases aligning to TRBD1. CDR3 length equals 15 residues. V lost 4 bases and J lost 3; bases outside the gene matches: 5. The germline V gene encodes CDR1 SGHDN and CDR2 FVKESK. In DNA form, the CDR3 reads TGTGCCAGCAGCCGAGGGGGACAGCCTAATGAAAAACTGTTTTTT. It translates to CASSRGGQPNEKLFF.

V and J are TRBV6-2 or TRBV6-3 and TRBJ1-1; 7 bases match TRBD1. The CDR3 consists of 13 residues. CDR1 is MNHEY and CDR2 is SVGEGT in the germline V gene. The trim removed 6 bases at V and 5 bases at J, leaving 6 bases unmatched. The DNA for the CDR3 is TGTGCCAGCAGGTACAGGGGAGGGACTGAAGCTTTCTTT. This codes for CASRYRGGTEAFF.

This CDR3 is CASSIGAGSNSYEQYF. As DNA, the CDR3 is TGTGCCAGTAGTATTGGGGCCGGGAGCAACTCCTACGAGCAGTACTTC. V usage is TRBV19 and J usage is TRBJ2-7, with TRBD2 as a possible D gene (6 bases). The CDR3 is made up of 16 amino acids. Germline loops: CDR1 LNHDA, CDR2 SQIVND (reference sequence). The V and J ends lost 3 bases and 0 bases respectively, with 15 bases between them. Drawing the rest from reference TRBV19 and TRBJ2-7, the complete variable domain is DGGITQSPKYLFRKEGQNVTLSCEQNLNHDAMYWYRQDPGQGLRLIYYSQIVNDFQKGDIAEGYSVSREKKESFPLTVTSAQKNPTAFYLCASSIGAGSNSYEQYFGPGTRLTVT.

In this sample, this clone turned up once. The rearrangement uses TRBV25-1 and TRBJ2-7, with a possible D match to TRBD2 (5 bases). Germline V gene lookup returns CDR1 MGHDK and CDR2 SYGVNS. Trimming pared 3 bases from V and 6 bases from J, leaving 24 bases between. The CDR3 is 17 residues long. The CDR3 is CASSEPGPPVRGREQYF. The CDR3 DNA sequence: TGTGCCAGCAGTGAGCCCGGTCCGCCCGTACGAGGGCGCGAGCAGTACTTC.

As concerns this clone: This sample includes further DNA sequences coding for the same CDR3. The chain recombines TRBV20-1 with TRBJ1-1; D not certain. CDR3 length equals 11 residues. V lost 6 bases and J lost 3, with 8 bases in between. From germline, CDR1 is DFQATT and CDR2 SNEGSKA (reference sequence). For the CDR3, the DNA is TGCAGTGCACGGTCGGACACTGAAGCTTTCTTT. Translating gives CSARSDTEAFF.

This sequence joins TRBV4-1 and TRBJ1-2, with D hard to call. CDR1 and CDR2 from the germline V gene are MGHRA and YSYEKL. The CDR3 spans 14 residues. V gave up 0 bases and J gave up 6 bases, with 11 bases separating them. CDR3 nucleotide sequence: TGCGCCAGCAGCCAAGATTCTCTCCCCGATGGCTACACCTTC. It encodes CASSQDSLPDGYTF.

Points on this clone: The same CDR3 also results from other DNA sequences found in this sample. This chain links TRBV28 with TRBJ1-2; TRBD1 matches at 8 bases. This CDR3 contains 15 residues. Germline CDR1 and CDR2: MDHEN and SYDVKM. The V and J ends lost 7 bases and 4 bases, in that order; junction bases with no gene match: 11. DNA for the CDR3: TGTGCCAGCATCCGCCAGGGGGCGCGGGGCTATGGCTACACCTTC. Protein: CASIRQGARGYGYTF.